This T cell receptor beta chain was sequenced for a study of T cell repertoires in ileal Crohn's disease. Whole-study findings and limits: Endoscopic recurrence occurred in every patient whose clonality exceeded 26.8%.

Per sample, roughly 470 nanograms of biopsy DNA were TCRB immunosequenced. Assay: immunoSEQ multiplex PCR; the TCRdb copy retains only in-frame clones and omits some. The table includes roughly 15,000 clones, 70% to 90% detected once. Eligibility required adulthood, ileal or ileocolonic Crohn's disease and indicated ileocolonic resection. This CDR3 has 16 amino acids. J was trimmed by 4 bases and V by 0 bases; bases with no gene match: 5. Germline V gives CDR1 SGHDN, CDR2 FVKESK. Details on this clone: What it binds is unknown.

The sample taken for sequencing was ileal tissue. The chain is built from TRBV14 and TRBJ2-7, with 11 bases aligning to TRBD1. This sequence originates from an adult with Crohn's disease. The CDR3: CASSQEGQGELYEQYF. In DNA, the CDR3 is TGTGCCAGCAGCCAAGAGGGACAGGGGGAACTGTACGAGCAGTACTTC.